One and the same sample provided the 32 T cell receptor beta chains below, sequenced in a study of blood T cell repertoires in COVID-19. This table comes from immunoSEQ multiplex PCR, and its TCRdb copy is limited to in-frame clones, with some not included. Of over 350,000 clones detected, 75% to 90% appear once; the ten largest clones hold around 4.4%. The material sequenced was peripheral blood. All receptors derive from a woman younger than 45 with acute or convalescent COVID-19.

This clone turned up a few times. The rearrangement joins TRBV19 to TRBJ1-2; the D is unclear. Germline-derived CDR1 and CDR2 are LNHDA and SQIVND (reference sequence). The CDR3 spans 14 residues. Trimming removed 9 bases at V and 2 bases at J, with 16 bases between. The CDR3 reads CASTLRAGNYGYTF. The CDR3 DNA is TGTGCCAGCACCTTGAGGGCCGGGAACTATGGCTACACCTTC.

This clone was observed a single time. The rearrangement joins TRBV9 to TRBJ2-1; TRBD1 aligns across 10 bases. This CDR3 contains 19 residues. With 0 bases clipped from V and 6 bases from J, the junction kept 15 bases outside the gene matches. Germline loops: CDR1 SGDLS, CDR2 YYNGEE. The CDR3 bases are TGTGCCAGCAGCGTAGGGCGCGGACCGACAGGGGGCGTCTCCAATGAGCAGTTCTTC. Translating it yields CASSVGRGPTGGVSNEQFF.

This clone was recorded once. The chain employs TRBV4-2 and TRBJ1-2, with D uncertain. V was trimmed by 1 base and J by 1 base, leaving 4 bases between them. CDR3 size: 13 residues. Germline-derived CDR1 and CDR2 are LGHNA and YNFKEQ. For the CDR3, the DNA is TGTGCCAGCAGCCAAGCGGGTAACTATGGCTACACCTTC. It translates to CASSQAGNYGYTF.

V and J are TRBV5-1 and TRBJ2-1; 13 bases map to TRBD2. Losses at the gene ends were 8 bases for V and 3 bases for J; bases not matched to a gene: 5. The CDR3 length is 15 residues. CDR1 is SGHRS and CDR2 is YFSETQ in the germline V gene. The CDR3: CASKTSGGNYNEQFF. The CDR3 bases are TGCGCCAGTAAGACTAGCGGGGGGAACTACAATGAGCAGTTCTTC. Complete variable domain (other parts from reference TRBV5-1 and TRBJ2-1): KAGVTQTPRYLIKTRGQQVTLSCSPISGHRSVSWYQQTPGQGLQFLFEYFSETQRNKGNFPGRFSGRQFSNSRSEMNVSTLELGDSALYLCASKTSGGNYNEQFFGPGTRLTVL.

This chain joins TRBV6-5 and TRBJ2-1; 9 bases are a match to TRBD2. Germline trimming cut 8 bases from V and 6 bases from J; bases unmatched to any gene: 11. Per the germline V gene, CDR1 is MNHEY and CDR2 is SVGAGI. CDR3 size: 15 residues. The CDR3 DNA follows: TGTGCCAGCGCCCCAGAGGCGGGGGGGCTCAATGAGCAGTTCTTC. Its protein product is CASAPEAGGLNEQFF.

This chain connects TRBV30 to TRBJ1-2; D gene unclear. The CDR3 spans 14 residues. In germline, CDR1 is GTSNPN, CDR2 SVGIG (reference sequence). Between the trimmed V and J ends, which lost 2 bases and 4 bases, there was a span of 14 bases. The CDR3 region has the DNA TGTGCCTGGAGTCTTTCTGTGGCGGGCTATGGCTACACCTTC. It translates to CAWSLSVAGYGYTF.

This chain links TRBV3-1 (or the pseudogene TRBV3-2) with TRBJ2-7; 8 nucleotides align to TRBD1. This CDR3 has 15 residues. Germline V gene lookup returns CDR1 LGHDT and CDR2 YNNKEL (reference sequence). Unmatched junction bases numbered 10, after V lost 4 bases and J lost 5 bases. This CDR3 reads CASSRPGQVFNEQYF. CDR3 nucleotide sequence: TGTGCCAGCAGCCGACCGGGACAGGTCTTCAACGAGCAGTACTTC.

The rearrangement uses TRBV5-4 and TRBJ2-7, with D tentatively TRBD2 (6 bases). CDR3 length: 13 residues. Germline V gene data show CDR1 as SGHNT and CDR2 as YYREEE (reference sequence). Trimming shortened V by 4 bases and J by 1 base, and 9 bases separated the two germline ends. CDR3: CASSPGESYEQYF. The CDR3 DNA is TGTGCCAGCAGCCCGGGGGAGTCCTACGAGCAGTACTTC. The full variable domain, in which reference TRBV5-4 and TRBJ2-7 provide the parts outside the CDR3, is ETGVTQSPTHLIKTRGQQVTLRCSSQSGHNTVSWYQQALGQGPQFIFQYYREEENGRGNFPPRFSGLQFPNYSSELNVNALELDDSALYLCASSPGESYEQYFGPGTRLTVT.

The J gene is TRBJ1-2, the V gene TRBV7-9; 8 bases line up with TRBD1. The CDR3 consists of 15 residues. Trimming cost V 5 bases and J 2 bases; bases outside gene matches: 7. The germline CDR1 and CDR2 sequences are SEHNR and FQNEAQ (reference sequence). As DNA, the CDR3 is TGTGCCAGCAGCGATTACGACAGGGGAAACTATGGCTACACCTTC. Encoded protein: CASSDYDRGNYGYTF.

The CDR3 coding sequence is TGTGCCAGCAGCCCCCGGGGACAGGGACAGTACACCTTC. Amino acids: CASSPRGQGQYTF. The rearrangement joins TRBV3-1 (or the pseudogene TRBV3-2) to TRBJ1-2; 9 positions match TRBD1. CDR1 and CDR2 (germline): LGHDT, YNNKEL (reference sequence). J was trimmed by 11 bases and V by 4 bases; bases with no gene match: 8. This CDR3 contains 13 residues.

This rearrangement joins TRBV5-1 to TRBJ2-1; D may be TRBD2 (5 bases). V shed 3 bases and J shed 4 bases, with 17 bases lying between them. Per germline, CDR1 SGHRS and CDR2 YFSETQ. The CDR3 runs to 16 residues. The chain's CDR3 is CASSSNLQRGYNEQFF. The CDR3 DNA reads TGCGCCAGCAGCTCAAACCTCCAACGGGGATACAATGAGCAGTTCTTC.

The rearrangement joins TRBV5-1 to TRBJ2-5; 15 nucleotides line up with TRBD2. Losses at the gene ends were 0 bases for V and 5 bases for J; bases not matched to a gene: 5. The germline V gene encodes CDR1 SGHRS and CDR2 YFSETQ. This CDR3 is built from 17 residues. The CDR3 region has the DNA TGCGCCAGCAGCTTGGGAGGACTAGCGGGGGGGATGGAGACCCAGTACTTC. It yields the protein CASSLGGLAGGMETQYF.

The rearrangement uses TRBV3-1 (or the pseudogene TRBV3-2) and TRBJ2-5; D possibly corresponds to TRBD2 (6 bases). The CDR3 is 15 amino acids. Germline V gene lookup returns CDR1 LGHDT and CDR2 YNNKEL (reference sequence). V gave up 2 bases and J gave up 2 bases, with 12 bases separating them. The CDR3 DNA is TGTGCCAGCAGCCAATTCCGGGGAGGACAAGAGACCCAGTACTTC. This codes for CASSQFRGGQETQYF.

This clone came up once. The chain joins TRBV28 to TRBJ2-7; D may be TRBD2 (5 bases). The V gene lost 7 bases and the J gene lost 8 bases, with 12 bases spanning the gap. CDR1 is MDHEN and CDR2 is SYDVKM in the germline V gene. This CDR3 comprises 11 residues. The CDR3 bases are TGTGCCAGCAATTGGGAGAATCAGCAGTACTTC. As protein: CASNWENQQYF.

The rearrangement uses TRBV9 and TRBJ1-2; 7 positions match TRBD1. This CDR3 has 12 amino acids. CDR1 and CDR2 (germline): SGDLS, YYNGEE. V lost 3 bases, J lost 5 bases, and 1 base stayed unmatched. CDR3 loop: CASSEGQYGYTF. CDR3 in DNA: TGTGCCAGCAGCGAGGGACAGTATGGCTACACCTTC.

The CDR3 sequence: CASSQERTGEEGETQYF. CDR3 DNA sequence: TGTGCCAGCAGCCAAGAGAGGACGGGGGAGGAGGGAGAGACCCAGTACTTC. V usage is TRBV4-2 and J usage is TRBJ2-5; D perhaps matches TRBD2 (6 bases). This CDR3 is 17 amino acids long. Per the germline V gene, CDR1 is LGHNA and CDR2 is YNFKEQ. Trimming shortened V by 0 bases and J by 4 bases, and 18 bases separated the two germline ends.

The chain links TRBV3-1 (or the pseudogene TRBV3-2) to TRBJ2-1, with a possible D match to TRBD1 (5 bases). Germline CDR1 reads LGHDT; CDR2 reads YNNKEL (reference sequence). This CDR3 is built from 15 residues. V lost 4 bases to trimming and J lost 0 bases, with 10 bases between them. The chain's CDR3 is CASSPRQSSYNEQFF. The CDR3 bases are TGTGCCAGCAGCCCCCGACAGAGCTCCTACAATGAGCAGTTCTTC.

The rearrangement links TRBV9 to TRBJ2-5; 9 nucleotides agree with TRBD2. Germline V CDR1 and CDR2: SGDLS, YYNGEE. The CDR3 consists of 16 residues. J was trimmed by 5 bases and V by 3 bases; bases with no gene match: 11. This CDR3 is CASSGQSGGYGETQYF. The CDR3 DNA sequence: TGTGCCAGCAGCGGACAGAGCGGGGGGTATGGGGAGACCCAGTACTTC.

CDR3 nucleotides: TGTGCCTGGAACAGGGGGGTTTCTTCTAACTATGGCTACACCTTC. Its translation is CAWNRGVSSNYGYTF. The chain links TRBV30 to TRBJ1-2, with 8 nucleotides matching TRBD1. This CDR3 comprises 15 residues. In germline, CDR1 is GTSNPN, CDR2 SVGIG (reference sequence). Losses at the gene ends were 4 bases for V and 0 bases for J; bases not matched to a gene: 7.

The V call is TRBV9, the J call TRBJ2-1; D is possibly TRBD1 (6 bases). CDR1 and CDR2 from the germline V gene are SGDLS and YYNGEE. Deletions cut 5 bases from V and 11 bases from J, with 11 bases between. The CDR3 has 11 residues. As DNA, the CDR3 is TGTGCCAGCAGTTTTCAGGGGAAGCAGTTCTTC. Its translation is CASSFQGKQFF.

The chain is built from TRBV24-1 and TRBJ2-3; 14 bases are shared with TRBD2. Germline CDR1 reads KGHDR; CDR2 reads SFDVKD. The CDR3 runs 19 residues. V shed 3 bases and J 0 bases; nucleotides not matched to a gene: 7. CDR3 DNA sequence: TGTGCCACCAGTGATCCAGGGACTAGCGGGGGCCTTAGCACAGATACGCAGTATTTT. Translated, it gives CATSDPGTSGGLSTDTQYF.

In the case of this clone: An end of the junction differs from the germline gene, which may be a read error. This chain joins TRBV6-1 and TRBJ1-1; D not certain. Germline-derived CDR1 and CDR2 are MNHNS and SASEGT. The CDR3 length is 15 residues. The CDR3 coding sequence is TGTGCCAGCAGTAAAGCCTCAAGGGCCGGGGCTGAAGCTTTCTTT. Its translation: CASSKASRAGAEAFF.

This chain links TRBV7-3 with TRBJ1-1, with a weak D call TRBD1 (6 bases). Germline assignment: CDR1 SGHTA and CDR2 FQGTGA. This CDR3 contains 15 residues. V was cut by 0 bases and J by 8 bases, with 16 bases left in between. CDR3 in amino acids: CASSLTGRGEWEAFF. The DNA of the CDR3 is TGTGCCAGCAGCTTAACGGGCAGGGGCGAGTGGGAAGCTTTCTTT.

In DNA form, the CDR3 reads TGTGCCAGCAGCGTAGGAGGAGGGATTAGCACAGATACGCAGTATTTT. This gives the protein CASSVGGGISTDTQYF. The chain combines TRBV9 with TRBJ2-3, with a weak D call TRBD2 (6 bases). Germline-derived CDR1 and CDR2 are SGDLS and YYNGEE. The CDR3 covers 16 residues. Trimming removed 0 bases from V and 0 bases from J, with 11 bases in between. Complete variable domain (other parts from reference TRBV9 and TRBJ2-3): DSGVTQTPKHLITATGQRVTLRCSPRSGDLSVYWYQQSLDQGLQFLIQYYNGEERAKGNILERFSAQQFPDLHSELNLSSLELGDSALYFCASSVGGGISTDTQYFGPGTRLTVL.

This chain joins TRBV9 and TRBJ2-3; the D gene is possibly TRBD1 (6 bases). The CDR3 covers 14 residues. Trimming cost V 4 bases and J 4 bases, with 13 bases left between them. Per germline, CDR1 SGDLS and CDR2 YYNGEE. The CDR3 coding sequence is TGTGCCAGCAGCCCGACGACAGGCCCAGATACGCAGTATTTT. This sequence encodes CASSPTTGPDTQYF.

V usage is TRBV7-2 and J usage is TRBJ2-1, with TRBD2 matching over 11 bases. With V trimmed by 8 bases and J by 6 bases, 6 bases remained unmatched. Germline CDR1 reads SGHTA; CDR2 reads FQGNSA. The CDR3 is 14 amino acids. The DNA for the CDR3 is TGTGCCAGCTCGGCTAGCGGGGGGTTCAATGAGCAGTTCTTC. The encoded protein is CASSASGGFNEQFF.

CDR3 nucleotide sequence: TGCGCCAGCAGCCAACCCCCTAGAACGGGAGATACGCAGTATTTT. As protein: CASSQPPRTGDTQYF. This chain connects TRBV4-1 to TRBJ2-3; D remains unclear. V was cut by 2 bases and J by 5 bases, with 14 bases left in between. The CDR3 extends over 15 amino acids. Germline CDR1 is MGHRA and CDR2 is YSYEKL.

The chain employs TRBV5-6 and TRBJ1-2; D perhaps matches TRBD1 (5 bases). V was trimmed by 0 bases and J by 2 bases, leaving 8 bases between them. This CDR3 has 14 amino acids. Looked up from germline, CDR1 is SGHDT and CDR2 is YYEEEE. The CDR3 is CASSLGQSNYGYTF. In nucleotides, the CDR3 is TGTGCCAGCAGCTTGGGACAGTCAAACTATGGCTACACCTTC.

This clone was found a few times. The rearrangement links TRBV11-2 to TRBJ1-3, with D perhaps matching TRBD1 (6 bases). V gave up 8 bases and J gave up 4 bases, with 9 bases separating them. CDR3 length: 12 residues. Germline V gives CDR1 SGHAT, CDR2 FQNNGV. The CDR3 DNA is TGTGCCAGCCAGGGGAACGGAAACACCATATATTTT. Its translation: CASQGNGNTIYF.

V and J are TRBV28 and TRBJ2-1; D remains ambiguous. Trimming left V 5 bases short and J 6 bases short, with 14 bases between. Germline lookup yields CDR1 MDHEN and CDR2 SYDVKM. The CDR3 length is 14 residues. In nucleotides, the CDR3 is TGTGCCAGCAGTGCCTTCCGGTACCTCAATGAGCAGTTCTTC. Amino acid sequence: CASSAFRYLNEQFF. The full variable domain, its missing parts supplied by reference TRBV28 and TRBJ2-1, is DVKVTQSSRYLVKRTGEKVFLECVQDMDHENMFWYRQDPGLGLRLIYFSYDVKMKEKGDIPEGYSVSREKKERFSLILESASTNQTSMYLCASSAFRYLNEQFFGPGTRLTVL.

CDR3 amino acids: CASSPVTSGGASGANVLTF. CDR3 sequence (DNA): TGTGCCAGCAGCCCTGTGACTAGCGGGGGCGCTTCTGGGGCCAACGTCCTGACTTTC. The chain links TRBV7-3 to TRBJ2-6; 12 bases line up with TRBD2. After removal of 5 bases from V and 1 base from J, the junction contained 9 bases not matched to a gene. There are 19 residues in the CDR3. Germline CDR1 reads SGHTA; CDR2 reads FQGTGA.

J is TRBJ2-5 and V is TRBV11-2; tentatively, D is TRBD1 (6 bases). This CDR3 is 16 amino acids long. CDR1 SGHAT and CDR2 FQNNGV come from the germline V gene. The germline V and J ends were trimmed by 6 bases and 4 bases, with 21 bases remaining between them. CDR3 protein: CASSPKGHSLGETQYF. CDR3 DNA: TGTGCCAGCAGTCCAAAGGGACACTCCTTGGGAGAGACCCAGTACTTC.